The rows below give T cell receptor beta chains drawn from one sample of a study of monozygotic twins with inflammatory bowel disease. From the 5' RACE reads, TCRdb lists one entry per CDR3 protein and no DNA. The sample totals over 200,000 distinct CDR3 sequences. Input material: blood. These receptors all stem from a human donor with ulcerative colitis or Crohn's disease, or a healthy co-twin of an affected twin (not recorded which). The CDR3 runs from the conserved cysteine through the conserved F or W.

>TRBV5-1|TRBJ1-1
CASSFLDLNTEAFF
>TRBV7-8|TRBJ2-1
CASSLGREGVFF
>TRBV12-3/TRBV12-4|TRBJ1-6
CASSRQGAISPLHF
>TRBV15|TRBJ2-2
CATSGDRAVGELFF
>TRBV19|TRBJ2-2
CASSMLRDSHTGELFF
>TRBV5-5|TRBJ1-4
CASSLAQANEKLFF
>TRBV12-3/TRBV12-4|TRBJ2-7
CASSPKTGLTYEQYF
>TRBV12-3/TRBV12-4|TRBJ1-1
CASSSWTGDTEAFF
>TRBV5-1|TRBJ2-3
CASSLVIAGTDTQYF
>TRBV5-1|TRBJ2-7
CASSSLSYEQYF
>TRBV12-3/TRBV12-4|TRBJ1-6
CASSSEGQGDSPLHF
>TRBV12-3/TRBV12-4|TRBJ2-2
CASSFPYRTGELFF
>TRBV18|TRBJ1-1
CASSPPGNVNTEAFF
>TRBV27|TRBJ1-2
CASSRRGYGYTF
>TRBV7-9|TRBJ1-5
CASSLGEGSNQPQHF
>TRBV20-1|TRBJ2-7
CSARDNPYEQYF
>TRBV25-1|TRBJ2-5
CASRIGGTQYF
>TRBV18|TRBJ1-5
CASSPGQGDNQPQHF
>TRBV5-1|TRBJ2-2
CASSTGTANTGELFF
>TRBV5-1|TRBJ2-1
CASSLEGQPSYNEQFF
>TRBV11-1|TRBJ1-3
CAGRQGIAGNTIYF
>TRBV24-1|TRBJ2-5
CATSDPRDSQETQYF
>TRBV6-6|TRBJ1-2
CASTSRRFYGYTF
>TRBV5-1|TRBJ2-1
CASSTGDISPSYNEQFF
>TRBV5-5|TRBJ1-6
CASSSQGSSYNSPLHF
>TRBV20-1|TRBJ2-3
CSGTGGLTDTQYF
>TRBV10-3|TRBJ2-1
CAISGNSRDEQFF
>TRBV10-2|TRBJ2-7
CASSANTGYEQYF
>TRBV5-1|TRBJ2-3
CATRRGPSGGGDTQYF
>TRBV5-1|TRBJ1-2
CASSSQGDYGYTF
>TRBV5-1|TRBJ1-4
CASSLASDSLIEKLFF
>TRBV2|TRBJ2-5
CASSEIVGGQETQYF
>TRBV7-9|TRBJ1-6
CASASARTGDFNGPLHF
>TRBV5-6|TRBJ1-2
CASSLSYNGYTF
>TRBV7-8|TRBJ2-1
CASTLVEAGGSYNEQFF
>TRBV20-1|TRBJ1-2
CSARVYQGSHGYTF
>TRBV7-6|TRBJ2-7
CASSFPMGGGGSYEQYF
>TRBV5-1|TRBJ1-2
CASSTPGTPSGYGYTF
>TRBV3-1|TRBJ2-1
CASSQDRISYNEQFF
>TRBV25-1|TRBJ2-6
CASKSGANVLTF
>TRBV6-1|TRBJ1-5
CASGQPTVGNQPQHF
>TRBV5-1|TRBJ2-7
CASSLQPGQGSSYEQYF
>TRBV6-7|TRBJ2-7
CAIQRGSKFGAYEQYF
>TRBV11-3|TRBJ1-1
CASSTGQGSTEAFF
>TRBV2|TRBJ2-5
CASAPPGGRKETQYF
>TRBV4-1|TRBJ2-3
CASSLRGESTDTQYF
>TRBV15|TRBJ2-1
CATSGGRYNEQFF
>TRBV20-1|TRBJ2-7
CSARDPDRASGEQYF
>TRBV27|TRBJ2-7
CASRAAGQDLAEQYF
>TRBV11-2|TRBJ2-7
CASSLGIGTAFISGYHEQYF
>TRBV7-8|TRBJ2-3
CASSPRPTMDGTDTQYF
>TRBV7-9|TRBJ2-2
CASSRQGGTTGELFF
>TRBV20-1|TRBJ2-5
CSARDLWGEETQYF
>TRBV7-9|TRBJ1-1
CASSLEGAINTEAFF
>TRBV7-2|TRBJ2-7
CASSPRGQGGHEQYF
>TRBV5-5|TRBJ2-5
CASSLDPGVETQYF
>TRBV6-1|TRBJ1-1
CAAQGAVFGRGPRSAFF
>TRBV20-1|TRBJ1-3
CSARATVPISGNTIYF
>TRBV5-5|TRBJ2-7
CASSSTPLSYLYEQYF